Presented here are 18 T cell receptor beta chains from one specimen sequenced in a study of blood T cell repertoires in COVID-19 (TCRdb year 2020). Library preparation employed the immunoSEQ multiplex PCR assay. The table comes from immuneACCESS by way of TCRdb, which keeps in-frame sequences with V and J called. Part of the clones is missing from these tables; in studies checked, under half for an unresolved V gene and the rest for unknown reasons. For this sample the table gives hundreds of thousands of clones, of which around 83% were detected only once. Jointly, the top ten make up 6.8% of the sample. The sequencing input was PBMCs or T cells enriched from blood (not recorded which). The receptors were sampled from a middle-aged woman who had recovered from COVID-19.

The chain links TRBV11-2 to TRBJ2-2; perhaps TRBD2 as D (7 bases). CDR1 and CDR2 (germline): SGHAT, FQNNGV. This CDR3 region has 16 residues. V lost 5 bases and J 1 base, leaving 14 bases between the germline ends. The CDR3 is CASSPLRGGNTGELFF. The CDR3 nucleotides read TGTGCCAGCAGCCCCCTAAGGGGGGGGAACACCGGGGAGCTGTTTTTT.

The chain uses TRBV7-2 and TRBJ1-1, with D possibly matching TRBD1 (5 bases). Trimming shortened V by 3 bases and J by 5 bases, and 13 bases separated the two germline ends. The CDR3 has 14 residues. Germline assignment: CDR1 SGHTA and CDR2 FQGNSA. In DNA, the CDR3 is TGTGCCAGCAGCTTTGGAGGGGCGCGGACTGAAGCTTTCTTT. Encoded protein: CASSFGGARTEAFF.

This chain links TRBV4-1 with TRBJ1-2; tentative D call: TRBD1 (5 bases). The CDR3 sequence is 13 residues long. Between the trimmed V and J ends, which lost 1 base and 8 bases, there was a span of 11 bases. The germline V gene has CDR1 MGHRA and CDR2 YSYEKL. This CDR3 reads CASSQGQGYGYTF. The CDR3 DNA reads as TGCGCCAGCAGCCAAGGGCAGGGCTACGGCTACACCTTC.

V gene TRBV18 combines with J gene TRBJ2-1, with a weak D call TRBD2 (5 bases). Germline assignment: CDR1 KGHSH and CDR2 LQKENI. V lost 0 bases and J lost 8, with 8 bases in between. The CDR3 runs to 13 residues. CDR3 sequence (DNA): TGTGCCAGCTCACCACCGACTAATTATGAGCAGTTCTTC. Protein product: CASSPPTNYEQFF.

This clone appeared a single time. This sequence joins TRBV30 and TRBJ2-3; TRBD1 matches at 7 bases. The germline CDR1 and CDR2 sequences are GTSNPN and SVGIG (reference sequence). Trimming removed 5 bases from V and 0 bases from J; junction bases left unmatched: 5. The CDR3 length is 14 residues. CDR3 nucleotide sequence: TGTGCCTGGTCCGGGACAGTTAGCACAGATACGCAGTATTTT. Translation: CAWSGTVSTDTQYF.

The chain carries TRBV19 and TRBJ2-1, with a weak D call TRBD1 (7 bases). The CDR3 consists of 14 residues. CDR1 and CDR2 (germline): LNHDA, SQIVND (reference sequence). Trimming cost V 2 bases and J 8 bases, with 13 bases left between them. The CDR3 spells CASSIQGGGDEQFF. CDR3 DNA: TGTGCCAGTAGTATACAGGGGGGCGGAGATGAGCAGTTCTTC. The full variable domain, rest sourced from reference TRBV19 and TRBJ2-1, is DGGITQSPKYLFRKEGQNVTLSCEQNLNHDAMYWYRQDPGQGLRLIYYSQIVNDFQKGDIAEGYSVSREKKESFPLTVTSAQKNPTAFYLCASSIQGGGDEQFFGPGTRLTVL.

The chain combines TRBV7-2 with TRBJ2-1, with a weak D call TRBD2 (5 bases). The CDR3 length is 16 residues. Germline CDR1 and CDR2: SGHTA and FQGNSA. Trimming took off 0 bases at V and 2 bases at J, with 11 bases between the two ends. Here the CDR3 DNA reads TGTGCCAGCAGCTTAGCGCGGCGGGCCACCTACAATGAGCAGTTCTTC. Translating gives CASSLARRATYNEQFF.

The chain employs TRBV3-1 (or the pseudogene TRBV3-2) and TRBJ1-2; a possible D gene is TRBD1 (6 bases). CDR1 is LGHDT and CDR2 is YNNKEL in the germline V gene (reference sequence). There are 15 residues in the CDR3. Trimming took 6 bases from V and 3 from J, leaving 17 bases between them. The CDR3 DNA sequence: TGTGCCAGCAGTGTAAGGGGGGGGACCGACTATGGCTACACCTTC. This sequence encodes CASSVRGGTDYGYTF.

This clone was seen a single time. The chain has TRBV30 and TRBJ1-5; no reliable D call. Germline values: CDR1 GTSNPN, CDR2 SVGIG (reference sequence). Trimming removed 5 bases from V and 0 bases from J, with 8 bases in between. There are 13 residues in the CDR3. CDR3: CAWGEGSNQPQHF. The CDR3 bases are TGTGCCTGGGGGGAGGGTAGCAATCAGCCCCAGCATTTT.

This sequence joins TRBV12-3 or TRBV12-4 and TRBJ1-2; no clear D. Trimming removed 6 bases from V and 8 bases from J, with 16 bases in between. This CDR3 is built from 13 residues. CDR3 protein: CASSFSRPEGYTF. As DNA, the CDR3 is TGTGCCAGCAGCTTTTCCCGTCCGGAGGGCTACACCTTC.

This clone was recorded once. The chain recombines TRBV4-3 with TRBJ2-5; possibly TRBD2 for D (6 bases). The CDR3 spans 15 residues. V was pared by 4 bases and J by 2 bases, with 14 bases between. Germline V gene sequence: CDR1 LGHNA, CDR2 YSLEER. CDR3 protein: CASSPDLGLQETQYF. Here the CDR3 DNA reads TGCGCCAGCAGCCCGGATTTGGGACTTCAAGAGACCCAGTACTTC.

This sequence joins TRBV5-1 and TRBJ2-7; the D is unclear. Germline values: CDR1 SGHRS, CDR2 YFSETQ. The CDR3 spans 13 residues. The V end lost 4 bases, the J end lost 0 bases, and 8 bases lay between the germline ends. In DNA form, the CDR3 reads TGCGCCAGCAGCGAGGATAACTCCTACGAGCAGTACTTC. Residues: CASSEDNSYEQYF.

The chain carries TRBV5-1 and TRBJ2-1, with TRBD1 identical over 11 bases. Unmatched junction bases numbered 8, after V lost 4 bases and J lost 8 bases. This CDR3 has 15 residues. In germline, CDR1 is SGHRS, CDR2 YFSETQ. CDR3 nucleotides: TGCGCCAGCAGCGCGGGACAGGGGGTACACTATGAGCAGTTCTTC. Encoded protein: CASSAGQGVHYEQFF.

V gene TRBV28 combines with J gene TRBJ1-4, with D perhaps matching TRBD1 (5 bases). CDR3 length: 17 residues. The V gene's germline CDR1 is MDHEN and CDR2 SYDVKM. The germline V and J ends were trimmed by 3 bases and 4 bases, with 18 bases remaining between them. Written as DNA, the CDR3 is TGTGCCAGCAGTTTCCCCATCCCGACAGTAGGTAATGAAAAACTGTTTTTT. This encodes CASSFPIPTVGNEKLFF.

DNA of the CDR3: TGTGCCTGGAGGGGTGATGGGTTGGGCGATCAGCCCCAGCATTTT. It translates to CAWRGDGLGDQPQHF. The V and J genes are TRBV30 and TRBJ1-5; unclear D gene. The CDR3 loop spans 15 amino acids. V was cut by 3 bases and J by 5 bases, with 17 bases left in between. Germline V lookup: CDR1 GTSNPN, CDR2 SVGIG (reference sequence).

The DNA of the CDR3 is TGTGCCAGCAGTGAAGGGCCCGAGCAGTACTTC. Its translation is CASSEGPEQYF. This chain connects TRBV2 to TRBJ2-7; D remains unclear. Germline V CDR1 and CDR2: SNHLY, FYNNEI. V was cut by 1 base and J by 6 bases, with 4 bases left in between. This CDR3 comprises 11 residues.

Concerning this clone itself: The conserved phenylalanine or tryptophan normally closing the CDR3 is absent here, so this likely arose from a read error. The limits of the CDR3 on the DNA are not certain, so only TCRdb's listed CDR3 is given. V gene TRBV20-1 combines with J gene TRBJ2-3; the DNA was not used to check the table's D call, TRBD1. Germline CDR1 DFQATT, CDR2 SNEGSKA (reference sequence). The CDR3 adds up to 9 amino acids, both ends counted. The CDR3 sequence is CSARFATVR.

This clone is a singleton in its sample. The V call is TRBV7-2, the J call TRBJ2-2; 7 positions agree with TRBD2. Looked up from germline, CDR1 is SGHTA and CDR2 is FQGNSA. The CDR3 totals 15 residues. The junction had 7 bases not matched to a gene; V was cut back by 7 bases and J by 2 bases. The CDR3 protein is CASTRDYSNTGELFF. DNA of the CDR3: TGTGCCAGCACCAGGGACTACTCTAACACCGGGGAGCTGTTTTTT.